The T cell receptor (beta chain) under discussion was sequenced for a study of early T cells in non-severe SARS-CoV-2 infection. The wider study: The authors sequenced bulk RNA from unsorted whole blood, leaving chains unpaired.

V shed 4 bases, J shed 7 bases, and the junction held 14 bases outside the gene matches. CDR1 is SSHAT, CDR2 FNYEAQ, per germline (reference sequence). The CDR3 is made up of 17 amino acids. Unique molecular identifiers (one per individual cDNA molecule) were attached. TCRdb re-called the 5' RACE reads with MiXCR, one entry per CDR3 protein. The sample yields 85,000 to 100,000 distinct CDR3 sequences, 15% to 20% seen once. This clonotype has only a few counts. The sequences come from whole blood, collected at baseline. The rearrangement uses TRBV7-7 and TRBJ2-5; 11 bases are shared with TRBD2. The sequence came from an adult who was a healthcare worker with PCR-confirmed SARS-CoV-2 infection or an uninfected control (not recorded which). CDR3 bases: TGTGCCAGCAGCTCCAGCGTAGCGGGAGGGCCTGACGGGACCCAGTACTTC. Its protein product is CASSSSVAGGPDGTQYF.